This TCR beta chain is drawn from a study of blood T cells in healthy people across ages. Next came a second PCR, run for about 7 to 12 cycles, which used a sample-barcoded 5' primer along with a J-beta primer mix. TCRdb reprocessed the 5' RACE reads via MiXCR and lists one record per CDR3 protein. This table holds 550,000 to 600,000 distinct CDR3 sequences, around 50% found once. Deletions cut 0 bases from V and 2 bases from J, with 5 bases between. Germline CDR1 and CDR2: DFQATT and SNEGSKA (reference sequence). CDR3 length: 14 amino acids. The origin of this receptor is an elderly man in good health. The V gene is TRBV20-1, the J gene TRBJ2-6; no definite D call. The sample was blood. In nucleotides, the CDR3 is TGCAGTGCTAGAGATGGGGCTGGGGCCAACGTCCTGACTTTC. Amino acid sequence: CSARDGAGANVLTF.